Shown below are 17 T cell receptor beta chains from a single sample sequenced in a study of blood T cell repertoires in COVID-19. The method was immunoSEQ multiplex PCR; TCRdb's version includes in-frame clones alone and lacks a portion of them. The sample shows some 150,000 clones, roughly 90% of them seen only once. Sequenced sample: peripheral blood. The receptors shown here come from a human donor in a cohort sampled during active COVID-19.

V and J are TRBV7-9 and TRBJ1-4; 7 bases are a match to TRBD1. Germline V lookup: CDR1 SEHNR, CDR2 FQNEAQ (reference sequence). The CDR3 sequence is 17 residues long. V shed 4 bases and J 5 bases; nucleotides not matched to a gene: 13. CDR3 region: CASSSRSRTGSNEKLFF. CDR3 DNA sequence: TGTGCCAGCAGCTCCCGGAGCAGGACAGGCTCAAATGAAAAACTGTTTTTT.

The CDR3 region is CASSQNRGSRYGYTF. The DNA for the CDR3 is TGTGCCAGCAGCCAGAACAGGGGATCTCGATATGGCTACACCTTC. The chain combines TRBV3-1 (or the pseudogene TRBV3-2) with TRBJ1-2; 7 bases fit TRBD1. Germline CDR1 reads LGHDT; CDR2 reads YNNKEL (reference sequence). This CDR3 contains 15 residues. V trimming: 3 bases; J trimming: 5 bases; junction bases outside the gene matches: 9.

CDR3 sequence: CASSLGQGANTGELFF. Here the CDR3 DNA reads TGCGCCAGCAGCTTGGGTCAGGGGGCGAACACCGGGGAGCTGTTTTTT. The chain carries TRBV5-1 and TRBJ2-2; TRBD1 agrees at 7 bases. V shed 0 bases and J 0 bases; nucleotides not matched to a gene: 2. CDR1 is SGHRS and CDR2 is YFSETQ in the germline V gene. CDR3 length equals 16 residues.

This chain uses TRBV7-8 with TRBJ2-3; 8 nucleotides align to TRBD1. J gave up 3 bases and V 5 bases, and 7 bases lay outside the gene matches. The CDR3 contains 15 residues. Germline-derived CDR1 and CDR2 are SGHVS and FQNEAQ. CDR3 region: CASSTRQGNTDTQYF. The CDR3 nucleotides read TGTGCCAGCAGCACCCGACAGGGGAATACAGATACGCAGTATTTT.

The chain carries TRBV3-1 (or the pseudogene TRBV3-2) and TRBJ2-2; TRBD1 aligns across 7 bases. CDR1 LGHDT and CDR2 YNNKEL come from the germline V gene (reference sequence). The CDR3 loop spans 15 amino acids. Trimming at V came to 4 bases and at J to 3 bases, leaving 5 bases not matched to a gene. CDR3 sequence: CASSRDSRYTGELFF. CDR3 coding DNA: TGTGCCAGCAGCCGGGACAGTCGATACACCGGGGAGCTGTTTTTT.

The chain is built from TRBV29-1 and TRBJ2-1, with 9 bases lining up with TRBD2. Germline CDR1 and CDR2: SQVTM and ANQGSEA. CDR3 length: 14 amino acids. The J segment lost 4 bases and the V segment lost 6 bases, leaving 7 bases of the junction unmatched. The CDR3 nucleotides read TGCAGCGTCTATAGCGGGGGCAAATACAATGAGCAGTTCTTC. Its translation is CSVYSGGKYNEQFF.

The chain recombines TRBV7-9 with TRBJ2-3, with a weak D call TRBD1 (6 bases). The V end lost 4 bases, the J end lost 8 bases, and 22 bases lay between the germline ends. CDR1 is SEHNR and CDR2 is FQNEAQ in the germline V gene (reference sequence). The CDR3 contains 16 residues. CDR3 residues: CASSYGTSRDRGTQYF. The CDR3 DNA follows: TGTGCCAGCAGCTACGGGACATCCAGAGATCGAGGTACGCAGTATTTT.

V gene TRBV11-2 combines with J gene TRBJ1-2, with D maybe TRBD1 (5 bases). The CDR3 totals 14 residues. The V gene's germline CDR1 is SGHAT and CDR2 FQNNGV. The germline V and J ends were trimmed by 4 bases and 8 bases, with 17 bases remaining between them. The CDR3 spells CASSSLQGMAGYTF. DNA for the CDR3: TGTGCCAGCAGCTCCCTTCAGGGTATGGCGGGCTACACCTTC.

This chain's CDR3 is CASSQPTGPMSQYF. The DNA for the CDR3 is TGCGCCAGCAGCCAACCGACAGGGCCCATGTCCCAGTACTTC. The chain combines TRBV4-1 with TRBJ2-5; 7 positions match TRBD1. Germline V gene sequence: CDR1 MGHRA, CDR2 YSYEKL. CDR3 size: 14 residues. V shed 2 bases and J 9 bases; nucleotides not matched to a gene: 9.

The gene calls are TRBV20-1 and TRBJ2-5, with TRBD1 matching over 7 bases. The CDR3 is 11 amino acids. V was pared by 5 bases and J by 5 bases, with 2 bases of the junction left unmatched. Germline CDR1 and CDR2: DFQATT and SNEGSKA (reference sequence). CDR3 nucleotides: TGCAGTGCTGACAGGGTTGAGACCCAGTACTTC. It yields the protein CSADRVETQYF.

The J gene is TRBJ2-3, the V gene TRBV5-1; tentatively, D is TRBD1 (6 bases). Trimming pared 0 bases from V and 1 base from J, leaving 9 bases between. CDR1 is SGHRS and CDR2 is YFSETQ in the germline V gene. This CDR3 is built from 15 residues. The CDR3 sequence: CASSLGGGRTDTQYF. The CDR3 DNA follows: TGCGCCAGCAGCTTGGGTGGGGGCCGCACAGATACGCAGTATTTT.

The CDR3, as DNA: TGTGCCAGCAGCCCTCGGGACAGAAGGAGGGTCAGGGCTGAAGCTTTCTTT. Its protein product is CASSPRDRRRVRAEAFF. The J gene is TRBJ1-1, the V gene TRBV7-9, with 7 bases identical to TRBD1. V trimming: 5 bases; J trimming: 6 bases; junction bases outside the gene matches: 18. Germline CDR1 reads SEHNR; CDR2 reads FQNEAQ (reference sequence). There are 17 residues in the CDR3.

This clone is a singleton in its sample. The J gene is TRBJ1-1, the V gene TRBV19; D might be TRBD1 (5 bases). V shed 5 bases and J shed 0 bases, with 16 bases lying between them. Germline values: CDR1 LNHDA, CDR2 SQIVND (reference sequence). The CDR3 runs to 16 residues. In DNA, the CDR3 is TGTGCCAGTAGTTTGACAGCCGGCGGATTGAACACTGAAGCTTTCTTT. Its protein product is CASSLTAGGLNTEAFF.

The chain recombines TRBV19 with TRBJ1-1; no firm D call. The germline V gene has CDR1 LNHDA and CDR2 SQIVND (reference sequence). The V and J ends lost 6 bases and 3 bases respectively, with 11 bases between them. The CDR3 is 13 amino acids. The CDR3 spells CASSQVRDTEAFF. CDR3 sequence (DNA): TGTGCCAGTAGCCAAGTTCGGGACACTGAAGCTTTCTTT.

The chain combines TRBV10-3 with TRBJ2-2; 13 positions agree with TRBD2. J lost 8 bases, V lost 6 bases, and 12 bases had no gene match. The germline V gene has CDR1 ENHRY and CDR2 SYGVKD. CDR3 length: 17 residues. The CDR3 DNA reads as TGTGCCATCAGGGAAGGACTAGCGGGGGACCCCAGGGGGGAGCTGTTTTTT. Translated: CAIREGLAGDPRGELFF.

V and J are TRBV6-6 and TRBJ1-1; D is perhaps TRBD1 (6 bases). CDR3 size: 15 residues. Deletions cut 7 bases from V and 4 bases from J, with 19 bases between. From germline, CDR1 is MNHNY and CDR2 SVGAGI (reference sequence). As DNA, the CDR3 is TGTGCCAGCACCTACGAGGGGGTAGGAGTCACTGAAGCTTTCTTT. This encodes CASTYEGVGVTEAFF.

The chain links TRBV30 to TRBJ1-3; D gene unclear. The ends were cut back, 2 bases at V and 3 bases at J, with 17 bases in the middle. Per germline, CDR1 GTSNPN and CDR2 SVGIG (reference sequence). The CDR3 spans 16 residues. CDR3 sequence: CAWSPGSPAGGNTIYF. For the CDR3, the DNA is TGTGCCTGGAGTCCCGGCTCCCCAGCGGGTGGAAACACCATATATTTT.